Included here is one T cell receptor (beta chain) sequence, with context. Its antigen remains unidentified. Repertoires were generated with immunoSEQ multiplex PCR, while TCRdb's copy carries only in-frame clones and drops some. The table includes roughly 28,000 clones, 85% to 95% detected once. The sample is drawn from a study of T cell responses to AZD1222 COVID-19 vaccine. Study context: Researchers grouped second doses given at about 4 or about 12 weeks into one pool.

Study-wide results and limits: Clonal diversity was possibly underestimated, and white British individuals and females predominated among donors. Spike as a whole was targeted by vaccine-associated CD4 TCRs, dominant at 160-218 and 743-854.

Source: peripheral blood, taken on day 0 of AZD1222 vaccination. This TCR came from an adult in good health.

CDR3 nucleotide sequence: TGTGCCAGCAGCTTAGTGTTTGAGAACACTGAAGCTTTCTTT. Translated, it gives CASSLVFENTEAFF. J is TRBJ1-1 and V is TRBV7-9; no reliable D call. Between the trimmed V and J ends, which lost 1 base and 1 base, there was a span of 7 bases. This CDR3 comprises 14 residues. Germline CDR1 is SEHNR and CDR2 is FQNEAQ (reference sequence).